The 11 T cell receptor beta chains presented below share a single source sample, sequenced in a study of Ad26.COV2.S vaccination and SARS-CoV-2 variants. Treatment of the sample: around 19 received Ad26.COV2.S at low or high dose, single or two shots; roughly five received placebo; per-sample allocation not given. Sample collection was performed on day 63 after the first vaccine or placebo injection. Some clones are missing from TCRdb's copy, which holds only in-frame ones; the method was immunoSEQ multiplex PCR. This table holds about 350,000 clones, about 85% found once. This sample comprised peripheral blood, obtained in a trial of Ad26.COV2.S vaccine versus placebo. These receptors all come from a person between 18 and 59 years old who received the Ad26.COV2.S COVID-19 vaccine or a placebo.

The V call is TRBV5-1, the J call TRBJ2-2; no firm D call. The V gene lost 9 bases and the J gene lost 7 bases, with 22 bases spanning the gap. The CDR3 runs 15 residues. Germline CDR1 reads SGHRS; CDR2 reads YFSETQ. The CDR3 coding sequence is TGCGCCACCGAACCCGGGCCGCCCTCAATCGGGGAGCTGTTTTTT. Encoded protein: CATEPGPPSIGELFF.

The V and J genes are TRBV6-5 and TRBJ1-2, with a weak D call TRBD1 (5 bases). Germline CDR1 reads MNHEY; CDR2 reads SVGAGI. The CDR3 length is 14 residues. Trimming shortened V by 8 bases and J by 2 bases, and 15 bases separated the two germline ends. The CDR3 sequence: CASRFPGTNYGYTF. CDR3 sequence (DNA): TGTGCCAGCCGCTTTCCCGGGACGAACTATGGCTACACCTTC.

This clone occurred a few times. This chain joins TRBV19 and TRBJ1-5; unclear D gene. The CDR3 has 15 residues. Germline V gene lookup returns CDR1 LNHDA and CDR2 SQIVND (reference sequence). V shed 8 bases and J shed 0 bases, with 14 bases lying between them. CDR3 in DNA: TGTGCCAGTTCGACCCTGATTGGTAGCAATCAGCCCCAGCATTTT. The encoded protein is CASSTLIGSNQPQHF.

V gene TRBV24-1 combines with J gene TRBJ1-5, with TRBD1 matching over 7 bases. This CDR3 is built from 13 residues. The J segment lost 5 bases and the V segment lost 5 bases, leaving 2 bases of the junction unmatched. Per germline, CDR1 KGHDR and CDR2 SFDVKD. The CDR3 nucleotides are TGTGCCACCAGTGGGGACAGACATCAGCCCCAGCATTTT. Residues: CATSGDRHQPQHF.

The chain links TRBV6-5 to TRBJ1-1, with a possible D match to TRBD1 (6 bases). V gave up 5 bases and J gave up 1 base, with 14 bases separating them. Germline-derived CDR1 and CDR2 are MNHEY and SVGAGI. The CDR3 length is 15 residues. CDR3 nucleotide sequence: TGTGCCAGCAGTAAATTCGGACAGCCGAACACTGAAGCTTTCTTT. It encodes CASSKFGQPNTEAFF.

The CDR3 bases are TGCGCCAGCACCCCCGAACCAACTAATGAAAAACTGTTTTTT. The encoded protein is CASTPEPTNEKLFF. The chain carries TRBV5-1 and TRBJ1-4, with D uncertain. The CDR3 has 14 residues. Germline V gives CDR1 SGHRS, CDR2 YFSETQ. V lost 6 bases and J 0 bases, leaving 9 bases between the germline ends.

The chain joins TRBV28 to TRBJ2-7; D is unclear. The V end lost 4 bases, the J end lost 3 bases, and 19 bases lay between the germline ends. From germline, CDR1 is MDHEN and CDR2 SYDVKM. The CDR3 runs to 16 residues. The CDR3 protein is CASSSTLAIGIYEQYF. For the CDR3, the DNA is TGTGCCAGCAGTTCGACCCTGGCGATAGGGATCTACGAGCAGTACTTC.

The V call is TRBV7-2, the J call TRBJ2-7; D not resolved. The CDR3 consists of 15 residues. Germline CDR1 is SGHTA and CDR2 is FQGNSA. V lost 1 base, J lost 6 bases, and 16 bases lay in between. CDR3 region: CASSLDKGPLGEQYF. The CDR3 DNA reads TGTGCCAGCAGCTTAGATAAGGGCCCTCTGGGCGAGCAGTACTTC.

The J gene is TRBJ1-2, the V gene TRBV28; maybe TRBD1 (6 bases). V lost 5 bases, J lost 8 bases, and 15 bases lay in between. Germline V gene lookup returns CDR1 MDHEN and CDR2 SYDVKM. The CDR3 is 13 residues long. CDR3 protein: CASSGNRVSGYTF. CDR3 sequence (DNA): TGTGCCAGCAGTGGGAACAGGGTTAGCGGCTACACCTTC.

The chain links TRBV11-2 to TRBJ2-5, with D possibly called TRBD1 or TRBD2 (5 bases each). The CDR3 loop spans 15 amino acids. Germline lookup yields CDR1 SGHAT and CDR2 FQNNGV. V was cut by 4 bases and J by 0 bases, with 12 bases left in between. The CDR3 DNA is TGTGCCAGCAGCTGGGGGAGCCCTCACCAAGAGACCCAGTACTTC. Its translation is CASSWGSPHQETQYF.

CDR3: CASSQVGENGELFF. The CDR3 DNA sequence: TGTGCCAGCAGCCAAGTAGGTGAAAACGGGGAGCTGTTTTTT. The genes are TRBV3-1 (or the pseudogene TRBV3-2) and TRBJ2-2, with no clear D. CDR3 length: 14 amino acids. Between the trimmed V and J ends, which lost 1 base and 7 bases, there was a span of 10 bases. Per germline, CDR1 LGHDT and CDR2 YNNKEL (reference sequence).